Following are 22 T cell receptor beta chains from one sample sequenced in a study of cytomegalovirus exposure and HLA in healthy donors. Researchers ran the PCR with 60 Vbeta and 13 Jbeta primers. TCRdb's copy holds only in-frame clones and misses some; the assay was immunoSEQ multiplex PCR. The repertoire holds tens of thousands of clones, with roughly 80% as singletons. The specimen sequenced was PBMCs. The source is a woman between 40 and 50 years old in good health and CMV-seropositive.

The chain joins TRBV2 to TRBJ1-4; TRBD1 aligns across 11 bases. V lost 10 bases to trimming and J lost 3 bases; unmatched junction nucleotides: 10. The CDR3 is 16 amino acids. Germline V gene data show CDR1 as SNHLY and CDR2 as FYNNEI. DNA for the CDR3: TGTGCCATCCGGACAGGGGGCGCTGGGGCTAATGAAAAACTGTTTTTT. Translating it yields CAIRTGGAGANEKLFF.

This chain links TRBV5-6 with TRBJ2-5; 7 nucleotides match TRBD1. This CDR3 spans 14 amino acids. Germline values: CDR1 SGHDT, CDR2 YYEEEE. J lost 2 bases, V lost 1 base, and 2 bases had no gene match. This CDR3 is CASSLWGQQETQYF. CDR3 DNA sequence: TGTGCCAGCAGCTTGTGGGGACAGCAAGAGACCCAGTACTTC.

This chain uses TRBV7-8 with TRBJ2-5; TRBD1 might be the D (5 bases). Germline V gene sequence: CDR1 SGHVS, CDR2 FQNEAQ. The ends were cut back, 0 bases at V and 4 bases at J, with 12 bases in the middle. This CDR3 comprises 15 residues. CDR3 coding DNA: TGTGCCAGCAGCTTAGCGCGTCAGGGTCGAGAGACCCAGTACTTC. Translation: CASSLARQGRETQYF.

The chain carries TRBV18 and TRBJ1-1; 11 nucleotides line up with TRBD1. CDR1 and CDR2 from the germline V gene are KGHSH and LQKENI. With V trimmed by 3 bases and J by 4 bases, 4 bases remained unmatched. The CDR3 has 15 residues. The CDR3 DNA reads TGTGCCAGCTCACCTGGGACAGGGGGTCGCACTGAAGCTTTCTTT. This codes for CASSPGTGGRTEAFF.

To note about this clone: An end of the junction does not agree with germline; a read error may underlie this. Written as DNA, the CDR3 is TGTGCCAGCAGCTCCAAGACAGCCGGGGACACTGGAGCTTTCTTT. The encoded protein is CASSSKTAGDTGAFF. V is TRBV5-4 and J is TRBJ1-1; a weak D match, TRBD1 (6 bases). The CDR3 covers 15 residues. Per germline, CDR1 SGHNT and CDR2 YYREEE (reference sequence). Using reference TRBV5-4 and TRBJ1-1 for the parts outside the CDR3, the full variable domain is ETGVTQSPTHLIKTRGQQVTLRCSSQSGHNTVSWYQQALGQGPQFIFQYYREEENGRGNFPPRFSGLQFPNYSSELNVNALELDDSALYLCASSSKTAGDTGAFFGQGTRLTVV.

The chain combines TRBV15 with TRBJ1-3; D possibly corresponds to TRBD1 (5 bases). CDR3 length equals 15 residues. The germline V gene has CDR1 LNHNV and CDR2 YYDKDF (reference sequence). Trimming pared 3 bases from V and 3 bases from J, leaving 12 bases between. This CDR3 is CATSRAGGFGNTIYF. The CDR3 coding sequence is TGTGCCACCAGCAGGGCGGGGGGGTTTGGAAACACCATATATTTT.

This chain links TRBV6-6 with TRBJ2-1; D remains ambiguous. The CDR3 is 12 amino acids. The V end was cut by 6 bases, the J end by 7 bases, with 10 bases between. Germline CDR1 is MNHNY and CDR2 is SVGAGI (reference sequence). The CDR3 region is CASRVLGNEQFF. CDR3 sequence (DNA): TGTGCCAGCAGAGTCCTAGGAAATGAGCAGTTCTTC.

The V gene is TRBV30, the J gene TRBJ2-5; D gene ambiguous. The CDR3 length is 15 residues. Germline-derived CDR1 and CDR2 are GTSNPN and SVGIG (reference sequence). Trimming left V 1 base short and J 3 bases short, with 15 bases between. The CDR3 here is CAWSDGVYQKETQYF. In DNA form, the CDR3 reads TGTGCCTGGAGTGATGGTGTCTACCAAAAAGAGACCCAGTACTTC.

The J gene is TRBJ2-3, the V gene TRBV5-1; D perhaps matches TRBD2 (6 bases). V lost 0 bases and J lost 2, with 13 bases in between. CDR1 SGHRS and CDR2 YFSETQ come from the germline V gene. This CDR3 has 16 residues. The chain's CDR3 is CASSLAYGGATDTQYF. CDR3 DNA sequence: TGCGCCAGCAGCTTGGCCTATGGCGGGGCCACAGATACGCAGTATTTT.

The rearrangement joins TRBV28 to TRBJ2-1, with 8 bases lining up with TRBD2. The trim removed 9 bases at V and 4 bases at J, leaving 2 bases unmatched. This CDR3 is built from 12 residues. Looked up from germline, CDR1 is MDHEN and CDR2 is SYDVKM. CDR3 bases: TGTGCCAGTCGGGGGGGATACAATGAGCAGTTCTTC. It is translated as CASRGGYNEQFF. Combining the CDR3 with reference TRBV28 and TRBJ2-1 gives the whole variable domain DVKVTQSSRYLVKRTGEKVFLECVQDMDHENMFWYRQDPGLGLRLIYFSYDVKMKEKGDIPEGYSVSREKKERFSLILESASTNQTSMYLCASRGGYNEQFFGPGTRLTVL.

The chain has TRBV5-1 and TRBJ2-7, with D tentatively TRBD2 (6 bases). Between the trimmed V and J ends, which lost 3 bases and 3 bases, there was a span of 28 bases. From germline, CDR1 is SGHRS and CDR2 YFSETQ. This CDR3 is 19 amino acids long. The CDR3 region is CASSWGLRDAASYNYEQYF. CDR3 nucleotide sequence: TGCGCCAGCAGCTGGGGACTTCGGGACGCCGCCTCCTATAACTACGAGCAGTACTTC. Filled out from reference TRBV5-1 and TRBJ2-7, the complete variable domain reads KAGVTQTPRYLIKTRGQQVTLSCSPISGHRSVSWYQQTPGQGLQFLFEYFSETQRNKGNFPGRFSGRQFSNSRSEMNVSTLELGDSALYLCASSWGLRDAASYNYEQYFGPGTRLTVT.

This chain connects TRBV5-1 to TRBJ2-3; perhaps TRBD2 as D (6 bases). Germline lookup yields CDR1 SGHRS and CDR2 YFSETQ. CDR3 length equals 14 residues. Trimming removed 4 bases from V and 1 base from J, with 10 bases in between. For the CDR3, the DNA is TGCGCCAGCAGCAACGGGAGCCGCACAGATACGCAGTATTTT. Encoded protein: CASSNGSRTDTQYF.

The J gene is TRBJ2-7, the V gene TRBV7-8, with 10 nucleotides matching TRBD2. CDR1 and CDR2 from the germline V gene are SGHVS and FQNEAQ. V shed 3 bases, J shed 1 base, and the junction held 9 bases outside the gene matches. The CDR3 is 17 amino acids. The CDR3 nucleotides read TGTGCCAGCAGCTTCGAGCGGGGGGGCGGCTCATCCTACGAGCAGTACTTC. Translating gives CASSFERGGGSSYEQYF.

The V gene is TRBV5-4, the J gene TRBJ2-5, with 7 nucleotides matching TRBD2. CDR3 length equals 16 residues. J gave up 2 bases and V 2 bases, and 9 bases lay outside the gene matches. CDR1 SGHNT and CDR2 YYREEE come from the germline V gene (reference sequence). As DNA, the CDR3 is TGTGCCAGCAGCTTAACAAGGGGACTACCGCAAGAGACCCAGTACTTC. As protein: CASSLTRGLPQETQYF.

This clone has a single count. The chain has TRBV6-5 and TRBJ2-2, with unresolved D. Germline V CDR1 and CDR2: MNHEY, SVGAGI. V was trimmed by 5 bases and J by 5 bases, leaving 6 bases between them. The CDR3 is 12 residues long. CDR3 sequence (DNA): TGTGCCAGCAGTAAATCGACCGGGGAGCTGTTTTTT. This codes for CASSKSTGELFF.

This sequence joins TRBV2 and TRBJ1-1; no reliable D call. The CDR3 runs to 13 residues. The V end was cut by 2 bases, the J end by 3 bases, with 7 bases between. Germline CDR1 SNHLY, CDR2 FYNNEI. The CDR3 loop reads CASSESGDTEAFF. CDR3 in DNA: TGTGCCAGCAGTGAATCCGGGGACACTGAAGCTTTCTTT.

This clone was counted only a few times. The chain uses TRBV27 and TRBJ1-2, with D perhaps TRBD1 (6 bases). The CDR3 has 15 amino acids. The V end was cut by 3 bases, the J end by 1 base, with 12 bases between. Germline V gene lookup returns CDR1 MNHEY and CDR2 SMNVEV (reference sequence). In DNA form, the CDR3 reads TGTGCCAGCAGTTTGGGGGCAGGGCTTAACTATGGCTACACCTTC. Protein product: CASSLGAGLNYGYTF.

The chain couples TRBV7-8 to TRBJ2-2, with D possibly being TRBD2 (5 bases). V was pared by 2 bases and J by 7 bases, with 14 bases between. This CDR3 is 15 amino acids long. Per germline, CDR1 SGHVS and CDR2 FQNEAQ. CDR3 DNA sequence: TGTGCCAGCAGCTTACAAAGAGGGAAAATCGGGGAGCTGTTTTTT. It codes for CASSLQRGKIGELFF.

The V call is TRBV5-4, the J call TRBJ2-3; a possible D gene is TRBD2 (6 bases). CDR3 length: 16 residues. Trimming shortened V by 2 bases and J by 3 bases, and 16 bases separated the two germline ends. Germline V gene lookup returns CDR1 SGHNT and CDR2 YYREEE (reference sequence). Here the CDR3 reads CASSLKEGGLTDTQYF. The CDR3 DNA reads TGTGCCAGCAGCTTAAAGGAGGGAGGTCTAACAGATACGCAGTATTTT. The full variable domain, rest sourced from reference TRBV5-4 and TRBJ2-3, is ETGVTQSPTHLIKTRGQQVTLRCSSQSGHNTVSWYQQALGQGPQFIFQYYREEENGRGNFPPRFSGLQFPNYSSELNVNALELDDSALYLCASSLKEGGLTDTQYFGPGTRLTVL.

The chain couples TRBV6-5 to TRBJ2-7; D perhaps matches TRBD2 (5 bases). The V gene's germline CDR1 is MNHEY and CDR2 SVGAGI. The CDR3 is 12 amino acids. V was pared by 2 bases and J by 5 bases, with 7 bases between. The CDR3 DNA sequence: TGTGCCAGCAGTTACAGCGGCCACGAGCAGTACTTC. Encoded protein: CASSYSGHEQYF.

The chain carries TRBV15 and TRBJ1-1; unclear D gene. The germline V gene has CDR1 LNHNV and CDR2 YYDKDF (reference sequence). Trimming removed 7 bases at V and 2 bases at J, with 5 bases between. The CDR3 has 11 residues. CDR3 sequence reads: CATTGNTEAFF. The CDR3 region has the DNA TGTGCCACCACTGGCAACACTGAAGCTTTCTTT.

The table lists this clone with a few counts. CDR3 residues: CASSLDLTDTQYF. In nucleotides, the CDR3 is TGTGCCAGCAGCTTGGATCTCACAGATACGCAGTATTTT. The chain joins TRBV5-4 to TRBJ2-3; no clear D. The germline CDR1 and CDR2 sequences are SGHNT and YYREEE (reference sequence). V lost 0 bases, J lost 2 bases, and 4 bases lay in between. The CDR3 is 13 amino acids.